This T cell receptor (beta chain) was retrieved from a study of Ad26.COV2.S vaccination and SARS-CoV-2 variants. Study-wide results and limits: The placebo group had lower spike-specific TCR breadth than the vaccine recipients did.

Profiled with immunoSEQ multiplex PCR; TCRdb holds only in-frame clones, not every one. The sample has more than 150,000 clones, 87% seen once; the top ten hold around 6.3%. Remarks on this clone: Its antigen is still unknown.

Per the germline V gene, CDR1 is LGHDT and CDR2 is YNNKEL (reference sequence). The CDR3 has 14 residues. V lost 2 bases, J lost 4 bases, and 11 bases lay in between. This sequence joins TRBV3-1 (or the pseudogene TRBV3-2) and TRBJ2-5, with TRBD2 as a possible D gene (6 bases). This specimen consisted of peripheral blood, obtained after recovery from COVID-19. The TCR comes from a human donor who had recovered from COVID-19. The CDR3, as DNA: TGTGCCAGCAGCCAATACGGGAGTGGAGAGACCCAGTACTTC. It translates to CASSQYGSGETQYF.